Given below is one T cell receptor (beta chain) in context. Per the authors' pipeline: Estimation of nucleated cell counts was performed using reference gene primer amplification. Assay used: immunoSEQ multiplex PCR; TCRdb lists only in-frame clones, some missing. V, J and clone size derive from that table, while D and trimming were established from the DNA sequence. The table records about 98,000 clones, 82% of them present only once. These data come from a study of blood T cell repertoires in COVID-19. Study-wide background: Sample material is recorded as cDNA or gDNA derived from T cells, B-cell-depleted T cells, or PBMCs.

J lost 5 bases, V lost 3 bases, and 7 bases had no gene match. This CDR3 is 15 amino acids long. Germline CDR1 is SNHLY and CDR2 is FYNNEI. This rearrangement joins TRBV2 to TRBJ1-2; 9 bases are shared with TRBD1. Sequencing used peripheral blood. The receptor's source is a man aged 65-85 years with active or convalescent COVID-19. The CDR3 protein is CASSDNRGLRYGYTF. DNA of the CDR3: TGTGCCAGCAGTGATAACAGGGGGCTTAGGTATGGCTACACCTTC.